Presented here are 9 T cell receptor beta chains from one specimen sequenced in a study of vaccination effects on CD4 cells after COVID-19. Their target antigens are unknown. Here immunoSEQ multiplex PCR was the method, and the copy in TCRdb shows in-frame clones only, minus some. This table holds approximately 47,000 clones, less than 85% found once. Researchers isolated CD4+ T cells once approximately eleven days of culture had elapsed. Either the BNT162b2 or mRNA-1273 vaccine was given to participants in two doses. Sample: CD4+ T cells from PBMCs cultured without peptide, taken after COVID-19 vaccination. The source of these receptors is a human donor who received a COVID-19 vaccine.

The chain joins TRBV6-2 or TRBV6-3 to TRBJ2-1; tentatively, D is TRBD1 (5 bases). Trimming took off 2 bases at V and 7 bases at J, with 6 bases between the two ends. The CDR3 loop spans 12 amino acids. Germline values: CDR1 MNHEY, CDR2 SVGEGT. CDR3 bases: TGTGCCAGCAGTTACAGGACAAATGAGCAGTTCTTC. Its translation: CASSYRTNEQFF.

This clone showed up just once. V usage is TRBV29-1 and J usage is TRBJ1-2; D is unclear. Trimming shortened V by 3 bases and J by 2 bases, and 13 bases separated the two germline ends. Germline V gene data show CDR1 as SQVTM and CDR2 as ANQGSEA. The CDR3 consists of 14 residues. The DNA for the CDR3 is TGCAGCGTTGAGTTCCCAGAAAGAAACTATGGCTACACCTTC. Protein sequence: CSVEFPERNYGYTF.

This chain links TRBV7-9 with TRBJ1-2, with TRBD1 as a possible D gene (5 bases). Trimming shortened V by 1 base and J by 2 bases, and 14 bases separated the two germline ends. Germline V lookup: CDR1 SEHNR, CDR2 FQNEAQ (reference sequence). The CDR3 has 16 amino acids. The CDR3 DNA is TGTGCCAGCAGCTTAGGGCGGCAGTCAGGGAACTATGGCTACACCTTC. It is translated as CASSLGRQSGNYGYTF.

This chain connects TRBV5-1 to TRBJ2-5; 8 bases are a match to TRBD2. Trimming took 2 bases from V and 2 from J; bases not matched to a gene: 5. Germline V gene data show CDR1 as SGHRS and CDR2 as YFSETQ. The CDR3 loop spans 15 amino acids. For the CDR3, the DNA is TGCGCCAGCAGCTTAGTGGCTAGCGGGCAAGAGACCCAGTACTTC. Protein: CASSLVASGQETQYF.

The DNA of the CDR3 is TGCAGCGTTGGACGACAGGGTAATGAAAAACTGTTTTTT. Translated, it gives CSVGRQGNEKLFF. The rearrangement links TRBV29-1 to TRBJ1-4, with 7 bases that match TRBD1. The germline gives CDR1 SQVTM, CDR2 ANQGSEA. There are 13 residues in the CDR3. After removal of 4 bases from V and 4 bases from J, the junction contained 3 bases not matched to a gene.

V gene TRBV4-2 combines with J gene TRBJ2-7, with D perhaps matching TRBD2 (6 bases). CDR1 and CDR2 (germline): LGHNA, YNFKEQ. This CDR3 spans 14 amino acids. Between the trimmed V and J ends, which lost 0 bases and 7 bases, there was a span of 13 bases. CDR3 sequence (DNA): TGTGCCAGCAGCCAAGATAATACCGCGGGGGAGCAGTACTTC. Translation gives CASSQDNTAGEQYF.

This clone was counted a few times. CDR3 in amino acids: CASSIRPGQESPLHF. The CDR3 DNA follows: TGTGCCAGCAGCATTCGCCCGGGACAGGAATCACCCCTCCACTTT. J is TRBJ1-6 and V is TRBV21-1; no check of the table's D call, TRBD1, against the DNA was made. TRBV21-1 is a recognized pseudogene. There are 15 residues in the CDR3.

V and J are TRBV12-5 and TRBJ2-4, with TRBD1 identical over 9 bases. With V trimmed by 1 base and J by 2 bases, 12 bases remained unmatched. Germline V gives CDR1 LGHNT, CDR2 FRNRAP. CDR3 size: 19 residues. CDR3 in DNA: TGTGCTAGTGGTTTGGGGGACCCAGCGGACAGGGGCCCCAAAAACATTCAGTACTTC. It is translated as CASGLGDPADRGPKNIQYF.

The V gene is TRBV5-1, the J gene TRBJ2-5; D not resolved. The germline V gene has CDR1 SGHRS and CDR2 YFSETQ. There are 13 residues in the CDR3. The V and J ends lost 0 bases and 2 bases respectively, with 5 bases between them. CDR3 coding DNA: TGCGCCAGCAGCTTGGCCAGGCAAGAGACCCAGTACTTC. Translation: CASSLARQETQYF.